This TCR beta chain emerged from a study of blood T cell repertoires in COVID-19. Study-wide background: Sites in the United States, Italy and Spain provided acute and convalescent COVID-19 samples. PBMCs, B-cell-depleted T cells, or T cells were the source of the cDNA or gDNA that made up the material.

Germline values: CDR1 LNHDA, CDR2 SQIVND (reference sequence). The CDR3 consists of 14 residues. With 3 bases removed from V and 5 bases from J, the gap between germline ends came to 8 bases. In the original analysis: Estimation of nucleated cell counts was performed using reference gene primer amplification. Assay: immunoSEQ multiplex PCR; the TCRdb copy retains only in-frame clones and omits some. Clone size and the V and J calls come from that table; the DNA yielded D and trimming. The sample gives tens of thousands of clones, roughly 71% of which show up once; less than 8% is in the top ten. The TCR sequence derives from a man older than 75 with acute or convalescent COVID-19. V usage is TRBV19 and J usage is TRBJ1-6; D gene uncertain. The specimen was peripheral blood. CDR3 sequence reads: CASSISGNNSPLHF. CDR3 in DNA: TGTGCCAGTAGTATCTCGGGGAATAATTCACCCCTCCACTTT.